A single sample is the source of the 24 T cell receptor beta chains below, sequenced in a study of OX40 agonist ivuxolimab in advanced cancers. TCRdb's table, derived via immunoSEQ multiplex PCR, lists solely in-frame clones and lacks some. The table lists more than 35,000 clones, over 65% of them singletons. Sequences were derived from CD4+ or CD8+ T cells sorted from blood, sampled in a trial of the OX40 agonist ivuxolimab. These receptors all stem from an adult with an advanced solid tumor such as melanoma, head and neck, liver or kidney cancer.

The chain recombines TRBV7-9 with TRBJ2-1; D is undetermined. Trimming took 1 base from V and 8 from J, leaving 6 bases between them. Per the germline V gene, CDR1 is SEHNR and CDR2 is FQNEAQ (reference sequence). The CDR3 consists of 12 residues. The chain's CDR3 is CASSLGNHEQFF. The CDR3 DNA reads TGTGCCAGCAGCTTAGGAAACCATGAGCAGTTCTTC.

The V and J genes are TRBV4-2 and TRBJ2-7, with D perhaps matching TRBD1 (6 bases). Germline loops: CDR1 LGHNA, CDR2 YNFKEQ. This CDR3 is 14 amino acids long. Between the trimmed V and J ends, which lost 5 bases and 3 bases, there was a span of 14 bases. The CDR3 here is CASSGPGTLYEQYF. The DNA for the CDR3 is TGTGCCAGCAGCGGACCCGGGACACTCTACGAGCAGTACTTC.

The CDR3 here is CASTWGDRRNYGYTF. Here the CDR3 DNA reads TGTGCCAGCACTTGGGGTGACAGGAGGAACTATGGCTACACCTTC. The rearrangement uses TRBV5-6 and TRBJ1-2; maybe TRBD1 (6 bases). Trimming removed 6 bases from V and 2 bases from J, with 17 bases in between. The germline CDR1 and CDR2 sequences are SGHDT and YYEEEE. CDR3 length: 15 amino acids.

This chain links TRBV5-5 with TRBJ2-7, with 10 bases fitting TRBD2. Germline CDR1 and CDR2: SGHKS and YYEKEE (reference sequence). J lost 2 bases, V lost 3 bases, and 2 bases had no gene match. CDR3 length: 14 residues. CDR3 protein: CASSSLAGAYEQYF. The CDR3 DNA reads TGTGCCAGCAGCTCTCTAGCGGGGGCCTACGAGCAGTACTTC.

The chain couples TRBV19 to TRBJ1-1; 9 bases fit TRBD1. Germline loops: CDR1 LNHDA, CDR2 SQIVND (reference sequence). V lost 5 bases to trimming and J lost 6 bases; unmatched junction nucleotides: 10. The CDR3 is made up of 15 amino acids. CDR3 nucleotides: TGTGCCAGTAGTTTCCAACAGGGGGCCCTATCTGAAGCTTTCTTT. Translation gives CASSFQQGALSEAFF. The full variable domain, with the rest looked up from reference TRBV19 and TRBJ1-1, is DGGITQSPKYLFRKEGQNVTLSCEQNLNHDAMYWYRQDPGQGLRLIYYSQIVNDFQKGDIAEGYSVSREKKESFPLTVTSAQKNPTAFYLCASSFQQGALSEAFFGQGTRLTVV.

This clone appeared a single time. The rearrangement joins TRBV29-1 to TRBJ2-5; TRBD2 matches 12 bases. V was clipped by 3 bases and J by 5 bases; unmatched bases: 7. This CDR3 is built from 15 residues. Germline assignment: CDR1 SQVTM and CDR2 ANQGSEA. Here the CDR3 reads CSVEASGLAGETQYF. Here the CDR3 DNA reads TGCAGCGTTGAGGCATCTGGACTAGCGGGGGAGACCCAGTACTTC.

J is TRBJ2-1 and V is TRBV9; the D gene is possibly TRBD2 (6 bases). Germline lookup yields CDR1 SGDLS and CDR2 YYNGEE. The CDR3 totals 16 residues. Trimming cost V 1 base and J 1 base, with 12 bases left between them. The CDR3 DNA follows: TGTGCCAGCAGCGTAACGGGGGAGTGGTCCTACAATGAGCAGTTCTTC. It is translated as CASSVTGEWSYNEQFF.

The V and J genes are TRBV27 and TRBJ2-1; TRBD2 agrees at 7 bases. CDR1 and CDR2 (germline): MNHEY, SMNVEV (reference sequence). This CDR3 has 14 residues. Trimming cost V 3 bases and J 6 bases; bases outside gene matches: 5. The CDR3 DNA is TGTGCCAGCAGTTTGACTAGCCGGATCAATGAGCAGTTCTTC. It is translated as CASSLTSRINEQFF.

This rearrangement joins TRBV6-6 to TRBJ2-2; 7 bases map to TRBD2. V shed 5 bases, J shed 1 base, and the junction held 7 bases outside the gene matches. Germline values: CDR1 MNHNY, CDR2 SVGAGI (reference sequence). The CDR3 covers 16 residues. The CDR3 spells CASSPLAGVNTGELFF. In DNA form, the CDR3 reads TGTGCCAGCAGTCCCCTTGCGGGAGTGAACACCGGGGAGCTGTTTTTT.

The rearrangement uses TRBV6-1 and TRBJ1-2; D gene ambiguous. The CDR3 loop spans 14 amino acids. From germline, CDR1 is MNHNS and CDR2 SASEGT. V lost 1 base and J 6 bases, leaving 12 bases between the germline ends. The CDR3 region is CASSEGIGMNGYTF. The CDR3 DNA follows: TGTGCCAGCAGTGAAGGTATAGGGATGAATGGCTACACCTTC.

The V and J genes are TRBV6-5 and TRBJ2-1; 7 bases map to TRBD1. Germline CDR1 and CDR2: MNHEY and SVGAGI. The CDR3 totals 11 residues. J lost 11 bases, V lost 4 bases, and 2 bases had no gene match. CDR3 region: CASSWGQKQFF. Written as DNA, the CDR3 is TGTGCCAGCAGTTGGGGACAGAAGCAGTTCTTC.

The rearrangement joins TRBV4-3 to TRBJ2-1; D remains unclear. Trimming stripped 0 bases from V and 0 bases from J, with 6 bases between. Germline CDR1 is LGHNA and CDR2 is YSLEER. This CDR3 has 15 residues. In DNA, the CDR3 is TGCGCCAGCAGCCAAGATTTTAGCTCCTACAATGAGCAGTTCTTC. Protein sequence: CASSQDFSSYNEQFF.

This clone was recorded once. This chain connects TRBV30 to TRBJ2-2; 7 bases match TRBD2. J lost 8 bases, V lost 1 base, and 1 base had no gene match. Germline V lookup: CDR1 GTSNPN, CDR2 SVGIG (reference sequence). CDR3 size: 12 residues. The CDR3 DNA reads as TGTGCCTGGAGTGGGGGGGGTGGGGAGCTGTTTTTT. Translation: CAWSGGGGELFF.

The sample holds a few counts of this clone. V usage is TRBV11-2 and J usage is TRBJ2-2; D may correspond to TRBD1 or TRBD2 (5 bases each). The V end lost 7 bases, the J end lost 0 bases, and 6 bases lay between the germline ends. Germline CDR1 SGHAT, CDR2 FQNNGV. CDR3 length equals 13 residues. The CDR3 sequence: CASMGPNTGELFF. Written as DNA, the CDR3 is TGTGCCAGCATGGGACCGAACACCGGGGAGCTGTTTTTT.

The chain links TRBV10-3 to TRBJ2-3; 8 bases agree with TRBD1. This CDR3 region has 16 residues. Germline V CDR1 and CDR2: ENHRY, SYGVKD. V was clipped by 4 bases and J by 6 bases; unmatched bases: 12. The CDR3 loop reads CAISVGTGWLVDTQYF. In DNA form, the CDR3 reads TGTGCCATCAGTGTAGGGACAGGCTGGTTAGTGGATACGCAGTATTTT.

The chain recombines TRBV4-1 with TRBJ2-2; D perhaps matches TRBD1 (5 bases). The V gene's germline CDR1 is MGHRA and CDR2 YSYEKL. The CDR3 has 17 residues. Deletions cut 7 bases from V and 0 bases from J, with 18 bases between. The CDR3: CASNWPLGHPNTGELFF. The CDR3 bases are TGCGCCAGCAATTGGCCATTGGGGCATCCGAACACCGGGGAGCTGTTTTTT.

The chain uses TRBV28 and TRBJ2-3, with D tentatively TRBD1 or TRBD2 (6 bases each). The V gene lost 6 bases and the J gene lost 2 bases, with 15 bases spanning the gap. The CDR3 spans 15 residues. Per germline, CDR1 MDHEN and CDR2 SYDVKM. In DNA, the CDR3 is TGTGCCAGCAGGGGAGGAGGGGGACCCACAGATACGCAGTATTTT. Translation: CASRGGGGPTDTQYF.

The rearrangement joins TRBV5-4 to TRBJ2-7; no clear D gene. CDR1 and CDR2 (germline): SGHNT, YYREEE (reference sequence). The ends were cut back, 1 base at V and 6 bases at J, with 11 bases in the middle. The CDR3 totals 13 residues. CDR3 in DNA: TGTGCCAGCAGCTTGTCGGCAGCCTCCGAGCAGTACTTC. Its protein is CASSLSAASEQYF.

This clone ranks as medium-sized. The chain combines TRBV6-1 with TRBJ2-7, with TRBD1 as a possible D gene (5 bases). This CDR3 region has 14 residues. Trimming took 8 bases from V and 4 from J, leaving 18 bases between them. The germline CDR1 and CDR2 sequences are MNHNS and SASEGT. The DNA for the CDR3 is TGTGCCAGCGGACAAGGGCCTCCCCCTTACGAGCAGTACTTC. Protein: CASGQGPPPYEQYF.

The rearrangement joins TRBV9 to TRBJ2-1, with D perhaps assigned TRBD1 or TRBD2 (5 bases each). Germline-derived CDR1 and CDR2 are SGDLS and YYNGEE. The length of the CDR3 is 13 residues. V dropped 3 bases and J dropped 8 bases, with 12 bases sitting between them. This CDR3 reads CASSDGAVDEQFF. CDR3 nucleotides: TGTGCCAGCAGCGACGGGGCAGTGGATGAGCAGTTCTTC.

The J gene is TRBJ2-1, the V gene TRBV15; 12 nucleotides align to TRBD2. The CDR3 has 15 residues. Germline values: CDR1 LNHNV, CDR2 YYDKDF (reference sequence). V trimming: 5 bases; J trimming: 4 bases; junction bases outside the gene matches: 3. The CDR3 region is CATSLLAGGYNEQFF. Here the CDR3 DNA reads TGTGCCACCAGCCTACTAGCGGGGGGTTACAATGAGCAGTTCTTC.

The rearrangement joins TRBV7-9 to TRBJ2-7; TRBD1 aligns across 8 bases. The CDR3 extends over 16 amino acids. J lost 2 bases, V lost 4 bases, and 10 bases had no gene match. Germline lookup yields CDR1 SEHNR and CDR2 FQNEAQ (reference sequence). CDR3 residues: CASSSSGTGPTYEQYF. CDR3 in DNA: TGTGCCAGCAGCTCCTCCGGGACAGGACCCACCTACGAGCAGTACTTC. Based on the CDR3 plus reference TRBV7-9 and TRBJ2-7, the full variable domain is DTGVSQNPRHKITKRGQNVTFRCDPISEHNRLYWYRQTLGQGPEFLTYFQNEAQLEKSRLLSDRFSAERPKGSFSTLEIQRTEQGDSAMYLCASSSSGTGPTYEQYFGPGTRLTVT.

This sequence joins TRBV7-6 and TRBJ2-7; D is possibly TRBD2 (6 bases). Trimming shortened V by 5 bases and J by 3 bases, and 17 bases separated the two germline ends. CDR1 is SGHVS, CDR2 FNYEAQ, per germline. The CDR3 totals 15 residues. The CDR3 spells CASSLNAEGLYEQYF. DNA for the CDR3: TGTGCCAGCAGCCTCAACGCGGAGGGACTCTACGAGCAGTACTTC.

This chain uses TRBV2 with TRBJ2-1, with 7 bases that match TRBD2. The CDR3 spans 16 residues. Trimming took 7 bases from V and 3 from J; bases not matched to a gene: 12. Per germline, CDR1 SNHLY and CDR2 FYNNEI. CDR3: CASTGLARGGYNEQFF. The CDR3 DNA sequence: TGTGCCAGCACGGGGCTAGCCCGCGGGGGCTACAATGAGCAGTTCTTC.